This T cell receptor beta chain was retrieved from a study of cytomegalovirus exposure and HLA in healthy donors. The PCR made use of 60 Vbeta and 13 Jbeta primers. TCRdb's copy holds only in-frame clones and misses some; the assay was immunoSEQ multiplex PCR. The table has roughly 190,000 clones, around 67% seen once. The CDR3 runs 17 residues. CDR1 and CDR2 from the germline V gene are LNHNV and YYDKDF (reference sequence). Trimming removed 0 bases from V and 5 bases from J, with 17 bases in between. Concerning this clone: Its specificity is not known.

Points from the study as a whole: TRBV6-2, TRBV6-3 and some other V segments were unresolvable in 87-base-pair reads.

The chain joins TRBV15 to TRBJ1-5; D possibly corresponds to TRBD1 (5 bases). The source of this sequence is a woman between 25 and 40 years old in good health and CMV-seropositive. The specimen sequenced was PBMCs. The CDR3 sequence: CATSRDGARVGDQPQHF. The CDR3 DNA sequence: TGTGCCACCAGCAGAGATGGTGCCAGGGTAGGAGATCAGCCCCAGCATTTT. The full variable domain, its missing parts supplied by reference TRBV15 and TRBJ1-5, is DAMVIQNPRYQVTQFGKPVTLSCSQTLNHNVMYWYQQKSSQAPKLLFHYYDKDFNNEADTPDNFQSRRPNTSFCFLDIRSPGLGDTAMYLCATSRDGARVGDQPQHFGDGTRLSIL.